Listed below are T cell receptor beta chains from one sample, sequenced in a study of shared T cell receptors in the human thymus. Assay used: immunoSEQ multiplex PCR; TCRdb lists only in-frame clones, some missing. The sample consists of under 450,000 clones, 95% of them appearing once. Sequencing used thymocytes. The origin of the receptors is a human donor. CDR3s include the opening cysteine and the closing phenylalanine or tryptophan. Each record gives: CDR3 DNA, CDR3 protein, D gene, CDR3 length, J gene, clone size, V gene. The D gene is left open where the match is weak. The listing skips clone size in some rows; elsewhere it reads once, few, many or a size class.

CDR3 DNA: TGTGCCACCCCGGGCGGGGGGCATCGGGGTCAGCCCCAGCATTTT; CDR3 protein: CATPGGGHRGQPQHF; D gene: NA; CDR3 length: 15; J gene: TRBJ1-5; clone size: NA; V gene: TRBV21-1
CDR3 DNA: TGTGCCAGCATACCCGGGACTAGCGGGATCCTGAGCTCCTACAATGAGCAGTTCTTC; CDR3 protein: CASIPGTSGILSSYNEQFF; D gene: TRBD2; CDR3 length: 19; J gene: TRBJ2-1; clone size: once; V gene: TRBV27
CDR3 DNA: TGTGCCAGCAGCTTACGAGCTTTTAATCAGCCCCAGCATTTT; CDR3 protein: CASSLRAFNQPQHF; D gene: NA; CDR3 length: 14; J gene: TRBJ1-5; clone size: NA; V gene: TRBV7-2
CDR3 DNA: TGTGCCAGCTCACCAGAAGAGACCCAGTACTTC; CDR3 protein: CASSPEETQYF; D gene: NA; CDR3 length: 11; J gene: TRBJ2-5; clone size: NA; V gene: TRBV18
CDR3 DNA: TGTGCCAGCAGCTTAAATATCGACAAAGGAAACACCATATATTTT; CDR3 protein: CASSLNIDKGNTIYF; D gene: NA; CDR3 length: 15; J gene: TRBJ1-3; clone size: NA; V gene: TRBV11-2
CDR3 DNA: TGTGCCAGCAGCTCCAAAAGCGGGAGGACAACAGATACGCAGTATTTT; CDR3 protein: CASSSKSGRTTDTQYF; D gene: TRBD2; CDR3 length: 16; J gene: TRBJ2-3; clone size: NA; V gene: TRBV7-9
CDR3 DNA: TGCAGTGCTGCCAGGGGAACTGAAGCTTTCTTT; CDR3 protein: CSAARGTEAFF; D gene: NA; CDR3 length: 11; J gene: TRBJ1-1; clone size: NA; V gene: TRBV20-1
CDR3 DNA: TGTGCCAGCAGCCCCCTGGGGGGCGAAAACACCGGGGAGCTGTTTTTT; CDR3 protein: CASSPLGGENTGELFF; D gene: NA; CDR3 length: 16; J gene: TRBJ2-2; clone size: NA; V gene: TRBV5-6
CDR3 DNA: TGCGCCAGCAGCCCCGGACAAATCCCCTATGGCTACACCTTC; CDR3 protein: CASSPGQIPYGYTF; D gene: NA; CDR3 length: 14; J gene: TRBJ1-2; clone size: NA; V gene: TRBV5-1
CDR3 DNA: TGTGCCAGCTCACCGTACAGACAACCTAGCGGGAGAACCTACAATGAGCAGTTCTTC; CDR3 protein: CASSPYRQPSGRTYNEQFF; D gene: TRBD2; CDR3 length: 19; J gene: TRBJ2-1; clone size: NA; V gene: TRBV18
CDR3 DNA: TGTGCCGTGGACAGGGATTCCTACAATGAGCAGTTCTTC; CDR3 protein: CAVDRDSYNEQFF; D gene: TRBD1; CDR3 length: 13; J gene: TRBJ2-1; clone size: NA; V gene: TRBV28
CDR3 DNA: TGTGCCAGTAGTATGCGGCGGGAGGGCAAGGAGACCCAGTACTTC; CDR3 protein: CASSMRREGKETQYF; D gene: TRBD2; CDR3 length: 15; J gene: TRBJ2-5; clone size: NA; V gene: TRBV19
CDR3 DNA: TGTGCCAGCAGCTTCCGACAGGGAACTAGCCCAGATACGCAGTATTTT; CDR3 protein: CASSFRQGTSPDTQYF; D gene: NA; CDR3 length: 16; J gene: TRBJ2-3; clone size: NA; V gene: TRBV7-2
CDR3 DNA: TGTGCCAGCAAGGGACTAGCGCCCTACACAGATACGCAGTATTTT; CDR3 protein: CASKGLAPYTDTQYF; D gene: TRBD2; CDR3 length: 15; J gene: TRBJ2-3; clone size: NA; V gene: TRBV11-2
CDR3 DNA: TGCAGTGCCCTAACGGGAGATACGCAGTATTTT; CDR3 protein: CSALTGDTQYF; D gene: NA; CDR3 length: 11; J gene: TRBJ2-3; clone size: NA; V gene: TRBV20-1
CDR3 DNA: TGCGCCAGCAGCTTGAACGTTTTCCCTAGCGGGCAAGAGACCCAGTACTTC; CDR3 protein: CASSLNVFPSGQETQYF; D gene: TRBD2; CDR3 length: 17; J gene: TRBJ2-5; clone size: NA; V gene: TRBV5-1
CDR3 DNA: TGCGCCAGCAGTCAATCGATTTCGTCAGGGATCAAGGGCAATCAGCCCCAGCATTTT; CDR3 protein: CASSQSISSGIKGNQPQHF; D gene: NA; CDR3 length: 19; J gene: TRBJ1-5; clone size: NA; V gene: TRBV23-1
CDR3 DNA: TGTGCCAGCAGTGACAATCAGGTTACAAATCAGCCCCAGCATTTT; CDR3 protein: CASSDNQVTNQPQHF; D gene: NA; CDR3 length: 15; J gene: TRBJ1-5; clone size: few; V gene: TRBV2
CDR3 DNA: TGTGCCAGCAGCCACTCCCCGGGAGACCAAGAGACCCAGTACTTC; CDR3 protein: CASSHSPGDQETQYF; D gene: NA; CDR3 length: 15; J gene: TRBJ2-5; clone size: NA; V gene: TRBV5-4
CDR3 DNA: TGTGCCAGCAGCGCCCTCCCCCGGGCGGGGGTTCACGAGCAGTACTTC; CDR3 protein: CASSALPRAGVHEQYF; D gene: TRBD2; CDR3 length: 16; J gene: TRBJ2-7; clone size: NA; V gene: TRBV9
CDR3 DNA: TGTGCCAGCAGCTTAATCGGTAGCAGGGAGACCCAGTACTTC; CDR3 protein: CASSLIGSRETQYF; D gene: NA; CDR3 length: 14; J gene: TRBJ2-5; clone size: NA; V gene: TRBV7-2
CDR3 DNA: TGCGCCAGCAGCCAAGAAAGGTGGGCAACGGGGGAGCAGTTCTTC; CDR3 protein: CASSQERWATGEQFF; D gene: NA; CDR3 length: 15; J gene: TRBJ2-1; clone size: NA; V gene: TRBV4-3
CDR3 DNA: TGTGCCAGCAGCTACAGAACAGCGGGAGGGCCTCAGTACTTC; CDR3 protein: CASSYRTAGGPQYF; D gene: TRBD2; CDR3 length: 14; J gene: TRBJ2-7; clone size: NA; V gene: TRBV6-6
CDR3 DNA: TGTGCCAGCAGTGACAGGGGGGGCTACAATGAGCAGTTCTTC; CDR3 protein: CASSDRGGYNEQFF; D gene: NA; CDR3 length: 14; J gene: TRBJ2-1; clone size: NA; V gene: TRBV25-1
CDR3 DNA: TGTGCCAGCAGTTACTCGTCGGTAGGGCCTGAAGCTTTCTTT; CDR3 protein: CASSYSSVGPEAFF; D gene: NA; CDR3 length: 14; J gene: TRBJ1-1; clone size: NA; V gene: TRBV6-5
CDR3 DNA: TGCGCCAGCACCCCCCTGGTCGGTTACGAGCAGTACTTC; CDR3 protein: CASTPLVGYEQYF; D gene: NA; CDR3 length: 13; J gene: TRBJ2-7; clone size: NA; V gene: TRBV10-2
CDR3 DNA: TGTGCCAGCAGGGACAGGGGAGGGAACACTGAAGCTTTCTTT; CDR3 protein: CASRDRGGNTEAFF; D gene: TRBD1; CDR3 length: 14; J gene: TRBJ1-1; clone size: NA; V gene: TRBV7-8
CDR3 DNA: TGTGCCAGCAGCTATCTGGACGTAGTAGAGGGGCCTAGCGGGGACTACGAGCAGTACTTC; CDR3 protein: CASSYLDVVEGPSGDYEQYF; D gene: NA; CDR3 length: 20; J gene: TRBJ2-7; clone size: once; V gene: TRBV21-1
CDR3 DNA: TGTGCCAGCAGTAATTCAGCGGGAGGACCCGGGAATGAGCAGTTCTTC; CDR3 protein: CASSNSAGGPGNEQFF; D gene: TRBD2; CDR3 length: 16; J gene: TRBJ2-1; clone size: NA; V gene: TRBV27
CDR3 DNA: TGCGCCAGCAGCTTGGGGCAGGAACAGCCCCAGCATTTT; CDR3 protein: CASSLGQEQPQHF; D gene: NA; CDR3 length: 13; J gene: TRBJ1-5; clone size: NA; V gene: TRBV5-1
CDR3 DNA: TGCGCCAGCAGCCAGAGACTAGCGGGAGTGCCCTACAATGAGCAGTTCTTC; CDR3 protein: CASSQRLAGVPYNEQFF; D gene: TRBD2; CDR3 length: 17; J gene: TRBJ2-1; clone size: NA; V gene: TRBV4-3
CDR3 DNA: TGTGCCTGGAGTGAAGGCGGGTTATCCTACGAGCAGTACTTC; CDR3 protein: CAWSEGGLSYEQYF; D gene: NA; CDR3 length: 14; J gene: TRBJ2-7; clone size: NA; V gene: TRBV30
CDR3 DNA: TGCGCCAGCAGCCAAGAGGAGTGGAGGGATCGCTACGAGCAGTACTTC; CDR3 protein: CASSQEEWRDRYEQYF; D gene: NA; CDR3 length: 16; J gene: TRBJ2-7; clone size: NA; V gene: TRBV4-3
CDR3 DNA: TGTGCCAGCAGCCGTGGAAGACAGGGGATGGACACCGGGGAGCTGTTTTTT; CDR3 protein: CASSRGRQGMDTGELFF; D gene: TRBD1; CDR3 length: 17; J gene: TRBJ2-2; clone size: NA; V gene: TRBV9
CDR3 DNA: TGTGCCACCAGCAGAGGAAGTCAGCCCCAGCATTTT; CDR3 protein: CATSRGSQPQHF; D gene: NA; CDR3 length: 12; J gene: TRBJ1-5; clone size: NA; V gene: TRBV15
CDR3 DNA: TGTGCCAGCAGTTTATCCCCCCCACCGAGTTCGACCTCCTACGAGCAGTACTTC; CDR3 protein: CASSLSPPPSSTSYEQYF; D gene: NA; CDR3 length: 18; J gene: TRBJ2-7; clone size: NA; V gene: TRBV27
CDR3 DNA: TGTGCCAGCACACCCCCGGGGACTAGCTCCCCCAAGGGAAATGAGCAGTTCTTC; CDR3 protein: CASTPPGTSSPKGNEQFF; D gene: TRBD2; CDR3 length: 18; J gene: TRBJ2-1; clone size: NA; V gene: TRBV28
CDR3 DNA: TGCGCCAGCAGCCCCTCCAGTGACGTCCCGGGACTAGCGGGAGGGCCGTTGGATGAGCAGTTCTTC; CDR3 protein: CASSPSSDVPGLAGGPLDEQFF; D gene: TRBD2; CDR3 length: 22; J gene: TRBJ2-1; clone size: NA; V gene: TRBV5-1
CDR3 DNA: TGCGCCAGCAGCCACCGCGGGACTTCTGGGTCCTACAATGAGCAGTTCTTC; CDR3 protein: CASSHRGTSGSYNEQFF; D gene: NA; CDR3 length: 17; J gene: TRBJ2-1; clone size: NA; V gene: TRBV4-1
CDR3 DNA: TGTGCCAGTAGTATAGGGGGATTCCTCTACGAGCAGTACTTC; CDR3 protein: CASSIGGFLYEQYF; D gene: NA; CDR3 length: 14; J gene: TRBJ2-7; clone size: once; V gene: TRBV19
CDR3 DNA: TGTGCCAGCAGTACAAGGACAGGGGCTGGTCAGCCCCAGCATTTT; CDR3 protein: CASSTRTGAGQPQHF; D gene: TRBD1; CDR3 length: 15; J gene: TRBJ1-5; clone size: NA; V gene: TRBV27
CDR3 DNA: TGTGCCATCAGGCCGGGACTAGCGGAGCCCTACGAGCAGTACTTC; CDR3 protein: CAIRPGLAEPYEQYF; D gene: TRBD2; CDR3 length: 15; J gene: TRBJ2-7; clone size: once; V gene: TRBV10-3
CDR3 DNA: TGTGCCAGCAGCACCATCAGGGGGAACGGCAATCAGCCCCAGCATTTT; CDR3 protein: CASSTIRGNGNQPQHF; D gene: TRBD1; CDR3 length: 16; J gene: TRBJ1-5; clone size: NA; V gene: TRBV5-6
CDR3 DNA: TGTGCCAGCAGCTTGGGGGGGACAAGGCCGGGCCTCTACGAAGATGAGAAGTTCTTC; CDR3 protein: CASSLGGTRPGLYEDEKFF; D gene: NA; CDR3 length: 19; J gene: TRBJ2-1; clone size: NA; V gene: TRBV5-4
CDR3 DNA: TGTGCCAGTCCGGGGGGTCAGGGCGACACTGAAGCTTTCTTT; CDR3 protein: CASPGGQGDTEAFF; D gene: NA; CDR3 length: 14; J gene: TRBJ1-1; clone size: NA; V gene: TRBV5-4
CDR3 DNA: TGTGCCAGCAGCCTACGGACGGGTGGACAGAAAAACTACGAGCAGTACTTC; CDR3 protein: CASSLRTGGQKNYEQYF; D gene: NA; CDR3 length: 17; J gene: TRBJ2-7; clone size: NA; V gene: TRBV7-6
CDR3 DNA: TGTGCTAGTGGTTTGGCGAAGTGGAGCGGGAGAACGACCGGGGAGCTGTTTTTT; CDR3 protein: CASGLAKWSGRTTGELFF; D gene: TRBD2; CDR3 length: 18; J gene: TRBJ2-2; clone size: NA; V gene: TRBV12-5
CDR3 DNA: TGTGCCAGTAGTACCACCGGGACAGGGTTGTACGAGCAGTACTTC; CDR3 protein: CASSTTGTGLYEQYF; D gene: TRBD1; CDR3 length: 15; J gene: TRBJ2-7; clone size: NA; V gene: TRBV19
CDR3 DNA: TGTGCCAGCAGGGACCACACTCGGGACAGGGGGCTGTTTGGCTACACCTTC; CDR3 protein: CASRDHTRDRGLFGYTF; D gene: TRBD1; CDR3 length: 17; J gene: TRBJ1-2; clone size: NA; V gene: TRBV7-3
CDR3 DNA: TGTGCCAGCAGGGTCTGGGAGGGGATATACAATGAGCAGTTCTTC; CDR3 protein: CASRVWEGIYNEQFF; D gene: TRBD2; CDR3 length: 15; J gene: TRBJ2-1; clone size: once; V gene: TRBV6-1
CDR3 DNA: TGTGCCAGCAGCTTAGCCCCAAGCGGGACAGATACGCAGTATTTT; CDR3 protein: CASSLAPSGTDTQYF; D gene: NA; CDR3 length: 15; J gene: TRBJ2-3; clone size: NA; V gene: TRBV7-8
CDR3 DNA: TGTGCCAGCAGCTTAGTTGTTAGTACCGGGGAGCTGTTTTTT; CDR3 protein: CASSLVVSTGELFF; D gene: NA; CDR3 length: 14; J gene: TRBJ2-2; clone size: NA; V gene: TRBV13
CDR3 DNA: TGTGCCAGCAGCGTCGGGCGGGTGGGTACCTACAATGAGCAGTTCTTC; CDR3 protein: CASSVGRVGTYNEQFF; D gene: NA; CDR3 length: 16; J gene: TRBJ2-1; clone size: NA; V gene: TRBV11-1
CDR3 DNA: TGTGCCAGCAGCTTAGGGCCCATAAGCAAGAAGGGCGTCACAGATACGCAGTATTTT; CDR3 protein: CASSLGPISKKGVTDTQYF; D gene: NA; CDR3 length: 19; J gene: TRBJ2-3; clone size: NA; V gene: TRBV7-2
CDR3 DNA: TGTGCCAGCAGCTTATACCCCCGGACAGGGCGGTTCCGCCGACCTGCAGAGACCCAGTACTTC; CDR3 protein: CASSLYPRTGRFRRPAETQYF; D gene: TRBD1; CDR3 length: 21; J gene: TRBJ2-5; clone size: NA; V gene: TRBV7-3